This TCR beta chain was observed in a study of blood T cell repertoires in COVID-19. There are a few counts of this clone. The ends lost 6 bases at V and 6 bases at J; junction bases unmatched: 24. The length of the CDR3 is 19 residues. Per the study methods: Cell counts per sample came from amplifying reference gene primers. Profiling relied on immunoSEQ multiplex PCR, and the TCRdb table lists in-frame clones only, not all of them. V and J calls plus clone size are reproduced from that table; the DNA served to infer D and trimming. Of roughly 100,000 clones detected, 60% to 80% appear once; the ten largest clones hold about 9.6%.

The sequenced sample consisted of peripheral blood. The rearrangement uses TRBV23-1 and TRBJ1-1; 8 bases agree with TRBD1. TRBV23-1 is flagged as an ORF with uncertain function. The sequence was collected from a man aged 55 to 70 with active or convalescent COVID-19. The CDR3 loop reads CASRRRQGPTFRLTAEAFF. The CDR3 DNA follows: TGCGCCAGCAGGAGAAGACAGGGGCCAACCTTCAGACTAACGGCTGAAGCTTTCTTT.